A single sample gave rise to the 27 T cell receptor beta chains below, sequenced in a study of T-cell memory formation after mild COVID-19. TCRdb passed the 5' RACE reads through MiXCR, listing each CDR3 protein once. The sample yields 250,000 to 350,000 distinct CDR3 sequences, more than 15% seen once. Sequenced input: PBMCs or a T cell subset sorted from them (not recorded which). The source is a man younger than 35 who had mild COVID-19 (a few samples of this study predate the infection). Cell type and time point are not known.

Here the CDR3 reads CASSTGPRDSYNEQFF. The DNA for the CDR3 is TGTGCCAGCAGCACCGGCCCAAGGGACTCCTACAATGAGCAGTTCTTC. The chain combines TRBV7-6 with TRBJ2-1; D not resolved. The germline V gene has CDR1 SGHVS and CDR2 FNYEAQ. Trimming stripped 5 bases from V and 0 bases from J, with 14 bases between. The CDR3 is 16 residues long.

This clonotype occurred a few times. V is TRBV12-3 or TRBV12-4 and J is TRBJ2-1; 9 bases map to TRBD1. This CDR3 is built from 15 residues. J gave up 3 bases and V 7 bases, and 7 bases lay outside the gene matches. The CDR3 DNA follows: TGTGCCAGCACCGGGTTGGACAGGGGCTACAATGAGCAGTTCTTC. It translates to CASTGLDRGYNEQFF.

This clonotype was seen a few times. The chain uses TRBV9 and TRBJ2-7, with no clear D. Germline V gives CDR1 SGDLS, CDR2 YYNGEE. This CDR3 contains 10 residues. Trimming shortened V by 3 bases and J by 7 bases, and 5 bases separated the two germline ends. The CDR3 spells CASSDSEQYV. For the CDR3, the DNA is TGTGCCAGCAGCGATTCTGAGCAGTACGTC.

This clonotype was detected ten times or more. The CDR3 sequence is CASSVVQGGAQFF. The CDR3 bases are TGTGCCAGCAGCGTAGTCCAGGGTGGGGCGCAGTTCTTC. The chain joins TRBV9 to TRBJ2-1, with D maybe TRBD1 (5 bases). The CDR3 totals 13 residues. The germline CDR1 and CDR2 sequences are SGDLS and YYNGEE. V lost 0 bases and J 12 bases, leaving 13 bases between the germline ends.

The chain recombines TRBV6-1 with TRBJ2-7; TRBD1 matches at 9 bases. Germline assignment: CDR1 MNHNS and CDR2 SASEGT. J lost 3 bases, V lost 6 bases, and 15 bases had no gene match. The CDR3 contains 17 residues. The CDR3 DNA reads TGTGCCAGCAGCCCCAAGCCCGGGACAGGGAGGAACTACGAGCAGTACGTC. Protein product: CASSPKPGTGRNYEQYV.

This clonotype was counted at least ten times. The gene calls are TRBV28 and TRBJ1-6; TRBD1 is a possible D gene (5 bases). Germline V gene sequence: CDR1 MDHEN, CDR2 SYDVKM. The CDR3 runs 16 residues. V shed 3 bases and J shed 7 bases, with 16 bases lying between them. The CDR3: CASSFLGGGENSPLHF. DNA for the CDR3: TGTGCCAGCAGTTTTCTCGGGGGAGGTGAGAATTCACCCCTCCACTTT.

This clonotype was recorded a few times. The chain has TRBV7-2 and TRBJ1-4; TRBD1 agrees at 8 bases. This CDR3 region has 16 residues. The germline gives CDR1 SGHTA, CDR2 FQGNSA. V trimming: 5 bases; J trimming: 1 base; junction bases outside the gene matches: 6. The CDR3 protein is CASSRQGPLTNEKLFF. The CDR3 region has the DNA TGTGCCAGCAGCCGACAGGGGCCCCTAACTAATGAAAAACTGTTTTTT.

V is TRBV20-1 and J is TRBJ2-2, with 7 bases matching TRBD2. This CDR3 is built from 15 residues. The germline gives CDR1 DFQATT, CDR2 SNEGSKA (reference sequence). J gave up 3 bases and V 1 base, and 5 bases lay outside the gene matches. The CDR3 region has the DNA TGCAGTGCTAGAGGGAGCGGGGAGTACACCGGGGAGCTGTTTTTT. It translates to CSARGSGEYTGELFF.

The chain uses TRBV11-2 and TRBJ2-2; the D is unclear. The germline V gene encodes CDR1 SGHAT and CDR2 FQNNGV. This CDR3 region has 16 residues. Deletions cut 2 bases from V and 5 bases from J, with 15 bases between. This CDR3 is CASSLPWARGTGELFF. The CDR3 region has the DNA TGTGCCAGCAGCTTACCCTGGGCTAGAGGAACCGGGGAGCTGTTTTTT.

There are a few counts of this clonotype. The J gene is TRBJ2-3, the V gene TRBV20-1; 8 bases align to TRBD2. The V gene end was trimmed by 5 bases and the J gene end by 5 bases; junction bases not matched to a gene: 12. The CDR3 runs 15 residues. Germline loops: CDR1 DFQATT, CDR2 SNEGSKA (reference sequence). The CDR3 DNA reads as TGCAGTGCTCCCCTCGCGCGGGGGGCCAAAGATACGCAGTATTTT. As protein: CSAPLARGAKDTQYF.

V and J are TRBV6-2 or TRBV6-3 and TRBJ2-1; weak D call: TRBD2 (6 bases). CDR3 size: 15 residues. Germline V gene data show CDR1 as MNHEY and CDR2 as SVGEGT. Trimming removed 2 bases at V and 3 bases at J, with 11 bases between. The CDR3: CASSYPRLDYNEQFF. As DNA, the CDR3 is TGTGCCAGCAGTTACCCCCGACTAGACTACAATGAGCAGTTCTTC.

This clonotype was picked up a small number of times. V usage is TRBV4-2 and J usage is TRBJ2-3, with a weak D call TRBD2 (6 bases). The CDR3 length is 15 residues. Germline CDR1 is LGHNA and CDR2 is YNFKEQ. The ends were cut back, 0 bases at V and 4 bases at J, with 11 bases in the middle. The CDR3 DNA reads TGTGCCAGCAGCCAAGATAGGCTAGCGTCAGATACGCAGTATTTT. It specifies CASSQDRLASDTQYF.

The rearrangement joins TRBV13 to TRBJ2-3; 14 bases line up with TRBD2. With V trimmed by 4 bases and J by 5 bases, 5 bases remained unmatched. The CDR3 is 16 amino acids. Germline CDR1 is PRHDT and CDR2 is FYEKMQ (reference sequence). CDR3 amino acids: CASSSRLAGGQDTQYF. The DNA of the CDR3 is TGTGCCAGCAGCTCAAGACTAGCGGGGGGGCAAGATACGCAGTATTTT.

This clonotype was recorded a few times. The V gene is TRBV15, the J gene TRBJ2-1; D is unresolved. This CDR3 spans 11 amino acids. Between the trimmed V and J ends, which lost 5 bases and 10 bases, there was a span of 9 bases. Germline V lookup: CDR1 LNHNV, CDR2 YYDKDF (reference sequence). This CDR3 is CATSGDGEQFF. The CDR3 DNA reads TGTGCCACCAGCGGTGACGGGGAGCAGTTCTTC. Full variable domain (missing parts from reference TRBV15 and TRBJ2-1): DAMVIQNPRYQVTQFGKPVTLSCSQTLNHNVMYWYQQKSSQAPKLLFHYYDKDFNNEADTPDNFQSRRPNTSFCFLDIRSPGLGDTAMYLCATSGDGEQFFGPGTRLTVL.

The rearrangement links TRBV7-2 to TRBJ1-5; D gene uncertain. CDR3 length: 16 residues. V lost 1 base and J lost 2, with 12 bases in between. Germline V lookup: CDR1 SGHTA, CDR2 FQGNSA. CDR3 sequence reads: CASSLVGVPGNQPQHF. For the CDR3, the DNA is TGTGCCAGCAGCTTAGTTGGGGTGCCGGGCAATCAGCCCCAGCATTTT.

V gene TRBV9 combines with J gene TRBJ1-2, with 8 bases identical to TRBD1. V was clipped by 0 bases and J by 5 bases; unmatched bases: 6. CDR3 length: 15 amino acids. Looked up from germline, CDR1 is SGDLS and CDR2 is YYNGEE. The CDR3 coding sequence is TGTGCCAGCAGCGTAGATCCAGGGGGCGTATATGGCTACACCTTC. Amino acids: CASSVDPGGVYGYTF.

In its sample, this clonotype was seen a few times. The chain joins TRBV4-3 to TRBJ2-3, with 8 bases matching TRBD2. V was pared by 4 bases and J by 4 bases, with 7 bases of the junction left unmatched. The CDR3 is 15 residues long. Germline CDR1 and CDR2: LGHNA and YSLEER. CDR3 sequence: CASSRQGLESDTQYF. DNA for the CDR3: TGCGCCAGCAGCCGGCAGGGACTAGAGTCAGATACGCAGTATTTT.

At least ten counts were recorded for this clonotype. This chain's CDR3 is CASSFYGGADTQYF. In DNA, the CDR3 is TGCGCCAGCAGCTTTTACGGGGGGGCAGATACGCAGTATTTT. The gene calls are TRBV5-1 and TRBJ2-3; TRBD2 aligns across 8 bases. The J segment lost 4 bases and the V segment lost 2 bases, leaving 3 bases of the junction unmatched. Germline assignment: CDR1 SGHRS and CDR2 YFSETQ. This CDR3 spans 14 amino acids.

The table lists this clonotype with a few counts. This sequence joins TRBV7-2 and TRBJ1-1; a possible D gene is TRBD1 (5 bases). Per the germline V gene, CDR1 is SGHTA and CDR2 is FQGNSA. Trimming pared 5 bases from V and 5 bases from J, leaving 15 bases between. The CDR3 runs 14 residues. The CDR3 DNA is TGTGCCAGCAGCCTCCACAGCGGGGGGACTGAAGCTTTCTTT. It specifies CASSLHSGGTEAFF.

This chain connects TRBV2 to TRBJ1-5; D is ambiguous. Germline V gives CDR1 SNHLY, CDR2 FYNNEI. The germline V and J ends were trimmed by 8 bases and 9 bases, with 11 bases remaining between them. This CDR3 contains 11 residues. The CDR3 bases are TGTGCCAGCGGCCTTGAAGGGCCCCAGCATTTT. Its translation is CASGLEGPQHF.

The CDR3 is CSAREFRAEAFF. CDR3 nucleotide sequence: TGCAGTGCTAGAGAATTCAGGGCTGAAGCTTTCTTT. The chain employs TRBV20-1 and TRBJ1-1, with D perhaps TRBD1 (5 bases). Germline CDR1 and CDR2: DFQATT and SNEGSKA (reference sequence). There are 12 residues in the CDR3. V dropped 0 bases and J dropped 6 bases, with 8 bases sitting between them.

There are many counts of this clonotype. This chain connects TRBV5-1 to TRBJ2-3; D possibly matches TRBD1 or TRBD2 (5 bases each). The CDR3 spans 15 residues. CDR1 is SGHRS and CDR2 is YFSETQ in the germline V gene. The V end lost 4 bases, the J end lost 0 bases, and 12 bases lay between the germline ends. For the CDR3, the DNA is TGCGCCAGCAGCCCGAGGGGTTCTAGCACAGATACGCAGTATTTT. As protein: CASSPRGSSTDTQYF.

This clonotype was picked up a small number of times. This chain joins TRBV18 and TRBJ1-4, with TRBD1 matching over 8 bases. Germline CDR1 and CDR2: KGHSH and LQKENI. This CDR3 contains 15 residues. The junction had 5 bases not matched to a gene; V was cut back by 3 bases and J by 5 bases. CDR3: CASSPQGQDNEKLFF. The CDR3 DNA follows: TGTGCCAGCTCACCGCAGGGACAGGACAATGAAAAACTGTTTTTT.

This clonotype was recorded a few times. The chain links TRBV5-1 to TRBJ1-4, with 9 positions matching TRBD1. Unmatched junction bases numbered 6, after V lost 0 bases and J lost 6 bases. The CDR3 is 16 amino acids. Per the germline V gene, CDR1 is SGHRS and CDR2 is YFSETQ. The CDR3 protein is CASSLGTGDADEKLFF. As DNA, the CDR3 is TGCGCCAGCAGCTTGGGGACAGGGGACGCTGATGAAAAACTGTTTTTT.

V gene TRBV4-3 combines with J gene TRBJ2-1, with TRBD1 identical over 9 bases. After removal of 2 bases from V and 10 bases from J, the junction contained 9 bases not matched to a gene. The CDR3 totals 15 residues. Germline lookup yields CDR1 LGHNA and CDR2 YSLEER. The CDR3: CASSQSPGTGSEQFF. The CDR3 nucleotides read TGCGCCAGCAGCCAATCCCCCGGGACAGGGTCAGAGCAGTTCTTC.

V is TRBV20-1 and J is TRBJ1-3, with TRBD1 as a possible D gene (6 bases). The CDR3 loop spans 17 amino acids. The V gene's germline CDR1 is DFQATT and CDR2 SNEGSKA (reference sequence). With 6 bases removed from V and 1 base from J, the gap between germline ends came to 22 bases. The CDR3: CSAPAEGTPLSGNTIYF. Written as DNA, the CDR3 is TGCAGTGCCCCCGCTGAAGGGACACCTTTATCTGGAAACACCATATATTTT.

This clonotype was counted a few times. This chain connects TRBV24-1 to TRBJ1-2, with 12 nucleotides matching TRBD1. CDR3 size: 14 residues. Germline CDR1 reads KGHDR; CDR2 reads SFDVKD. J was trimmed by 8 bases and V by 4 bases; bases with no gene match: 4. CDR3 residues: CATSDGDRGLGYTF. CDR3 DNA sequence: TGTGCCACCAGTGACGGGGACAGGGGGCTGGGCTACACCTTC.